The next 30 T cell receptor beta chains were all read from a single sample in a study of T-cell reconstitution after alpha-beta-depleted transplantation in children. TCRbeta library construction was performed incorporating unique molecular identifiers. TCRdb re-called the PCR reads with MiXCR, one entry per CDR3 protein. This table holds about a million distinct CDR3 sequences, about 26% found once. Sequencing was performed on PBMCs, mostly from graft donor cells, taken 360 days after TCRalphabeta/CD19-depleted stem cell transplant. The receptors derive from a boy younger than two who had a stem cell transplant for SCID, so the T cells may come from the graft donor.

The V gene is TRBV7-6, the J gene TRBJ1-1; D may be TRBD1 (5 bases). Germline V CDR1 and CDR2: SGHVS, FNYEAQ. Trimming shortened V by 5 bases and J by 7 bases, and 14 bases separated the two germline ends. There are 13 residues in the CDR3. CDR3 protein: CASSPASGGEAFF. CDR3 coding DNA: TGTGCCAGCAGCCCAGCCTCGGGGGGTGAAGCTTTCTTT. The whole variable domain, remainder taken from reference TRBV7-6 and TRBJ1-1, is GAGVSQSPRYKVTKRGQDVALRCDPISGHVSLYWYRQALGQGPEFLTYFNYEAQQDKSGLPNDRFSAERPEGSISTLTIQRTEQRDSAMYRCASSPASGGEAFFGQGTRLTVV.

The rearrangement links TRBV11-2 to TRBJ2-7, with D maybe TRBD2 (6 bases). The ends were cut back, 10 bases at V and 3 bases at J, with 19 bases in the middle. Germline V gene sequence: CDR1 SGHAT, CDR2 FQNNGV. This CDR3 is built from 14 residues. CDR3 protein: CATATGRGYYEQYF. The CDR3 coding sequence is TGTGCCACCGCGACGGGCCGGGGGTACTACGAGCAGTACTTC.

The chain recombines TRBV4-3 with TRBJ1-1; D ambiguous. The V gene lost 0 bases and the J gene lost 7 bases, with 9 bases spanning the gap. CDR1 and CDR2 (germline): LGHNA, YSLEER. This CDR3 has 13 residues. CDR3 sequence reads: CASSQDLWVEAFF. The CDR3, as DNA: TGCGCCAGCAGCCAAGATCTCTGGGTTGAAGCTTTCTTT.

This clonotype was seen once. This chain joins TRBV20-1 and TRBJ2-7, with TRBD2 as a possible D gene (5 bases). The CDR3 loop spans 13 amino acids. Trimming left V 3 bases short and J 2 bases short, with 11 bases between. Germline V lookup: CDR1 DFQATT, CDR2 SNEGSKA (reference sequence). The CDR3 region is CSASVKAAYEQYF. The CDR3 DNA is TGCAGTGCTAGCGTGAAAGCGGCCTACGAGCAGTACTTC.

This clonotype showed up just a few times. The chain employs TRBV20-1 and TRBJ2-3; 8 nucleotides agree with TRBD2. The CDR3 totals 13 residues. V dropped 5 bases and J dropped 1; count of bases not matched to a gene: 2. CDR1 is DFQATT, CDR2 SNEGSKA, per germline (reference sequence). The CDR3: CSAQLAGTDTQYF. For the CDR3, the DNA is TGCAGTGCTCAACTAGCGGGCACAGATACGCAGTATTTT.

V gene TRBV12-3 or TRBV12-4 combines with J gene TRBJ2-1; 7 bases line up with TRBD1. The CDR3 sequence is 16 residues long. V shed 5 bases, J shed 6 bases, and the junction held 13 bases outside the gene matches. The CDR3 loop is CASSPQGQFGFNEQFF. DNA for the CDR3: TGTGCCAGCAGTCCACAGGGGCAATTCGGGTTCAATGAGCAGTTCTTC.

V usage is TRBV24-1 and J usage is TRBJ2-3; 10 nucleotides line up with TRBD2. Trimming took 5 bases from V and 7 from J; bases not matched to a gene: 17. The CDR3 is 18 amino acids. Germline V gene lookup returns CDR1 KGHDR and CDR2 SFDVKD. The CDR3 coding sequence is TGTGCCACCAGTGCGTCGAAGACTAGCGGGTCCCTCCTGAATACGCAGTATTTT. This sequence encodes CATSASKTSGSLLNTQYF.

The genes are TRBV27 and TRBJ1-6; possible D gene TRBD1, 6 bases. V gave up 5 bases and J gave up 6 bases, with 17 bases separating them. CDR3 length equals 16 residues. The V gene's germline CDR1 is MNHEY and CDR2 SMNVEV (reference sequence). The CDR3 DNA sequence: TGTGCCAGCAGTGGCGGAGGGGGTCTACCTAATTCACCCCTCCACTTT. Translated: CASSGGGGLPNSPLHF.

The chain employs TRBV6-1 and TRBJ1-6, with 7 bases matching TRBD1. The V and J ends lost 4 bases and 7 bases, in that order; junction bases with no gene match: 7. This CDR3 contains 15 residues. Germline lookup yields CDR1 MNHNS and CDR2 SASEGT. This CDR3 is CASSATGSINSPLHF. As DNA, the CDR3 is TGTGCCAGCAGTGCGACAGGGTCCATAAATTCACCCCTCCACTTT.

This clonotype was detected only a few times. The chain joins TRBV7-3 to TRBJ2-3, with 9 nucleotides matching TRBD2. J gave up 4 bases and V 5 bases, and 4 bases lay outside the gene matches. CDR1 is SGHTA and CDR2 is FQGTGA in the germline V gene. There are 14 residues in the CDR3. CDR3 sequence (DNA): TGTGCCAGCAGCCGCGGGGGGGCCTCAGATACGCAGTATTTT. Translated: CASSRGGASDTQYF.

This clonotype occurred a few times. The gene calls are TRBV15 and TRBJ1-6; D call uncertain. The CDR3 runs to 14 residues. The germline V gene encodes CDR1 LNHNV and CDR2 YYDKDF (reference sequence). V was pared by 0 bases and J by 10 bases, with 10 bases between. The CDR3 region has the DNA TGTGCCACCAGCAGAGATCAAGGTGGCTCACCCCTCCACTTT. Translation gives CATSRDQGGSPLHF. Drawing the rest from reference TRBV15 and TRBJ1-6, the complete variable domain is DAMVIQNPRYQVTQFGKPVTLSCSQTLNHNVMYWYQQKSSQAPKLLFHYYDKDFNNEADTPDNFQSRRPNTSFCFLDIRSPGLGDTAMYLCATSRDQGGSPLHFGNGTRLTVT.

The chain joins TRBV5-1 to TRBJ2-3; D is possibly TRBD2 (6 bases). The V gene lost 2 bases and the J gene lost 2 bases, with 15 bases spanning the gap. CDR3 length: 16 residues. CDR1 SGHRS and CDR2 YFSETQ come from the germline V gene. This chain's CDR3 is CASSFAGGAYTDTQYF. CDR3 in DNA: TGCGCCAGCAGCTTCGCCGGCGGGGCGTACACAGATACGCAGTATTTT.

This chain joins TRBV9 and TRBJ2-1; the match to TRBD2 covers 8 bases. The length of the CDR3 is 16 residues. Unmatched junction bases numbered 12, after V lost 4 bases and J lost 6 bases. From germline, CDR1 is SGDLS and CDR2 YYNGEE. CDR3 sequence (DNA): TGTGCCAGCAGCCCCCGGGGGGGATTGGCTGGCAATGAGCAGTTCTTC. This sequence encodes CASSPRGGLAGNEQFF.

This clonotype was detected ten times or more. CDR3 protein: CSAGASGRSETQYF. The CDR3 DNA is TGCAGTGCCGGGGCTAGCGGGCGATCGGAGACCCAGTACTTC. The J gene is TRBJ2-5, the V gene TRBV20-1; 8 bases align to TRBD2. The CDR3 runs 14 residues. V lost 6 bases, J lost 5 bases, and 11 bases stayed unmatched. CDR1 and CDR2 from the germline V gene are DFQATT and SNEGSKA (reference sequence).

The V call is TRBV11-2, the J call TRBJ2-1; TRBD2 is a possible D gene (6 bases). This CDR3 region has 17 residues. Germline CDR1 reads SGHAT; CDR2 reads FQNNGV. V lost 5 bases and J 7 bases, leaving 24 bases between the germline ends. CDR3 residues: CASSPWEAAIRINEQFF. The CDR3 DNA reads TGTGCCAGCAGCCCCTGGGAGGCGGCCATTCGGATTAATGAGCAGTTCTTC.

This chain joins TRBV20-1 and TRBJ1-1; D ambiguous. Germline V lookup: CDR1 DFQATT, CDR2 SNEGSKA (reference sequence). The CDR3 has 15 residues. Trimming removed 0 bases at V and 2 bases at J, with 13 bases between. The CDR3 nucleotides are TGCAGTGCTAGAGAGCATAGGGCAGTTAACACTGAAGCTTTCTTT. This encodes CSAREHRAVNTEAFF.

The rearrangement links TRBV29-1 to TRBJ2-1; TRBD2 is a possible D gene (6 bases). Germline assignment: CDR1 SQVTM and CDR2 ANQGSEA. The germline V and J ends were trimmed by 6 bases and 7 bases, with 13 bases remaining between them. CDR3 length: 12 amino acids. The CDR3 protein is CSVAQGGNEQFF. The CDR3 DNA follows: TGCAGCGTGGCCCAGGGAGGAAATGAGCAGTTCTTC.

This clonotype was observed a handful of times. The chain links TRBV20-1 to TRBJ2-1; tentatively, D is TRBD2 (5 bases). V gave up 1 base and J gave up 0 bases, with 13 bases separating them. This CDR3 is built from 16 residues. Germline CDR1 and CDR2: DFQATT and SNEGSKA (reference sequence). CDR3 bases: TGCAGTGCTAGAGGCTCCGGAGGCCTCTCCTACAATGAGCAGTTCTTC. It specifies CSARGSGGLSYNEQFF.

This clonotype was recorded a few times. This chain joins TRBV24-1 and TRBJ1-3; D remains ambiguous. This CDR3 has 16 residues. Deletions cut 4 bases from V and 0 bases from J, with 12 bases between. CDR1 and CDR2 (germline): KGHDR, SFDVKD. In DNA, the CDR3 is TGTGCCACCAGTGACCCCGACCGGAGCTCTGGAAACACCATATATTTT. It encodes CATSDPDRSSGNTIYF.

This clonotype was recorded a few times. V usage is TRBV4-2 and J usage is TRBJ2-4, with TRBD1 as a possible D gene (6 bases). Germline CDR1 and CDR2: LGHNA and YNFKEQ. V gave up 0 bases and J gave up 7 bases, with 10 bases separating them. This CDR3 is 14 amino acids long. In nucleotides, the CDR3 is TGTGCCAGCAGCCAAGAACGTCAGGGGAACATTCAGTACTTC. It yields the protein CASSQERQGNIQYF.

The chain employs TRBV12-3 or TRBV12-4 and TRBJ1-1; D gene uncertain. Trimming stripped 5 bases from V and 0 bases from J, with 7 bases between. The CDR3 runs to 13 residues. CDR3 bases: TGTGCCAGCAGTCCATTTATGAACACTGAAGCTTTCTTT. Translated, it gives CASSPFMNTEAFF.

CDR3 sequence: CASSPSTGLAYGYTF. The CDR3 bases are TGCGCCAGCAGCCCGTCGACAGGGCTCGCCTATGGCTACACCTTC. This rearrangement joins TRBV4-3 to TRBJ1-2, with 7 bases matching TRBD1. The trim removed 4 bases at V and 4 bases at J, leaving 9 bases unmatched. The CDR3 covers 15 residues. The germline V gene has CDR1 LGHNA and CDR2 YSLEER.

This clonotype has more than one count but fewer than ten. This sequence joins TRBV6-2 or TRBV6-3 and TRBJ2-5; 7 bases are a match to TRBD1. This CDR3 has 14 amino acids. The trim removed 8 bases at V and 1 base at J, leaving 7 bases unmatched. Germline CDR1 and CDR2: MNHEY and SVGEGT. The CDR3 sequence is CASQYGTAQETQYF. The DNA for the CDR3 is TGTGCCAGCCAGTACGGGACAGCCCAAGAGACCCAGTACTTC.

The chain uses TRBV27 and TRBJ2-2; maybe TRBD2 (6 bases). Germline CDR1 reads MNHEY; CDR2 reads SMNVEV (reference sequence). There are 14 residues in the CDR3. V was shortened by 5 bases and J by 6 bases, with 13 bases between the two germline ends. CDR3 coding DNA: TGTGCCAGCAGTAGTGGACTAAACCCCGGGGAGCTGTTTTTT. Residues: CASSSGLNPGELFF.

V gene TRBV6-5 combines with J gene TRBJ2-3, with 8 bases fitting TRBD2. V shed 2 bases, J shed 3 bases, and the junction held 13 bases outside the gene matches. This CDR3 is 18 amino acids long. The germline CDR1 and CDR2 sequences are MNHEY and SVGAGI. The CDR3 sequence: CASSYSPPARGVTDTQYF. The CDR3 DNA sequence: TGTGCCAGCAGTTACAGCCCCCCCGCGCGGGGGGTGACAGATACGCAGTATTTT.

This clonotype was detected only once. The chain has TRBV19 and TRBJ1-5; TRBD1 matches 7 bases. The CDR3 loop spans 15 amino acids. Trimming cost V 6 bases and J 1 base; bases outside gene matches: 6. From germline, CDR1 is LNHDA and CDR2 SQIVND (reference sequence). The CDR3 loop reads CASSRQGESNQPQHF. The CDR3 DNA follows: TGTGCCAGTAGCCGACAGGGTGAAAGCAATCAGCCCCAGCATTTT.

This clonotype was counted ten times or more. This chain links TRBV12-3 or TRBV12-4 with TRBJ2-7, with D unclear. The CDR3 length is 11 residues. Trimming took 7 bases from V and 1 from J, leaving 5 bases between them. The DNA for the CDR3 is TGTGCCAGCACGCAGTCCTACGAGCAGTACTTC. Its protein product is CASTQSYEQYF.

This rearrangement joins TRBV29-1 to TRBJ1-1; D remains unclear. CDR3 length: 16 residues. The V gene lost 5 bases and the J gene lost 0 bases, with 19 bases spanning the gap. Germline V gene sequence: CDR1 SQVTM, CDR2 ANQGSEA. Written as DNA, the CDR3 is TGCAGCGTTCTGTGCAGGTATTTTTTCTTGAACACTGAAGCTTTCTTT. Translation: CSVLCRYFFLNTEAFF. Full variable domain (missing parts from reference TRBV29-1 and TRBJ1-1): SAVISQKPSRDICQRGTSLTIQCQVDSQVTMMFWYRQQPGQSLTLIATANQGSEATYESGFVIDKFPISRPNLTFSTLTVSNMSPEDSSIYLCSVLCRYFFLNTEAFFGQGTRLTVV.

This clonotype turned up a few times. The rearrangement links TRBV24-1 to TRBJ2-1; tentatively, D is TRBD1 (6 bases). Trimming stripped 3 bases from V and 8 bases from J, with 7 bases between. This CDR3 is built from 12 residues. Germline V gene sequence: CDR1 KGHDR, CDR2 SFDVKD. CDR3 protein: CATSDGGDEQFF. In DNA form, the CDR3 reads TGTGCCACCAGTGATGGGGGCGATGAGCAGTTCTTC.

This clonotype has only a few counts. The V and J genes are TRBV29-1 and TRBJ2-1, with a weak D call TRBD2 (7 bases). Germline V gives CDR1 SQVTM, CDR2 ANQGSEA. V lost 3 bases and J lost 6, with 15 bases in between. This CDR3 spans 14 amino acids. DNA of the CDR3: TGCAGCGTTGACGGGGGGCAAAATGGCAATGAGCAGTTCTTC. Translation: CSVDGGQNGNEQFF.